This TCR beta chain appears in the sequencing data of a study of blood T cell repertoires in COVID-19. The table came from immunoSEQ multiplex PCR; TCRdb's copy has only in-frame clones and leaves some out. The table has tens of thousands of clones, around 87% seen once; the top ten hold around 20%. After removal of 6 bases from V and 2 bases from J, the junction contained 4 bases not matched to a gene. Germline CDR1 and CDR2: MNHEY and SMNVEV (reference sequence). This CDR3 is 13 amino acids long. A single count supports this clone. The chain recombines TRBV27 with TRBJ2-7; 7 bases fit TRBD1. This clonotype was sampled from a woman of 80 years or more in a cohort sampled during active or convalescent COVID-19. Sequencing was performed on peripheral blood. The chain's CDR3 is CASRSGQAYEQYF. For the CDR3, the DNA is TGTGCCAGCAGATCTGGACAGGCCTACGAGCAGTACTTC.